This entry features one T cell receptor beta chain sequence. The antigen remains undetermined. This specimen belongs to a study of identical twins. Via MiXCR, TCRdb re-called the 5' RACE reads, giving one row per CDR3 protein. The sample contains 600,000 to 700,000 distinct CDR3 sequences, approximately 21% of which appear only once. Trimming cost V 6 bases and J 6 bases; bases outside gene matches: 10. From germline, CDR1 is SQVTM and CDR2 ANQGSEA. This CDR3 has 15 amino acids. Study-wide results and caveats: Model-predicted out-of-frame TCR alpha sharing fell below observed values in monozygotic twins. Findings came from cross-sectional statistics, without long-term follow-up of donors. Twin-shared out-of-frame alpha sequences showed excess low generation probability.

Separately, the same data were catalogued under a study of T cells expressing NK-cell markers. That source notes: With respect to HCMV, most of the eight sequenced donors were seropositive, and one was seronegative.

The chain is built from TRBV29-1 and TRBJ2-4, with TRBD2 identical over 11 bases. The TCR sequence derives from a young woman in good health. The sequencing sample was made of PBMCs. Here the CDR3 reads CSVVAGGVWGNIQYF. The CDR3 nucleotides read TGCAGCGTCGTAGCGGGAGGGGTTTGGGGAAACATTCAGTACTTC.